Listed below are T cell receptor beta chains from one sample, sequenced in a study of blood T cell repertoires in COVID-19. The repertoire was sequenced with immunoSEQ multiplex PCR; TCRdb's copy has only in-frame clones and lacks some. The sample has 170,000 or so clones, approximately 86% seen once. The sequenced material came from peripheral blood. The receptor source for this set is a man aged 60 to 75 with COVID-19, enrolled during active disease. CDR3s include the opening cysteine and the closing phenylalanine or tryptophan. Each record gives: V gene, J gene, CDR3 protein.

TRBV28	TRBJ1-5	CASRSDRTSNQPQHF
TRBV7-9	TRBJ2-7	CASSLAGQTYEQYF
TRBV28	TRBJ1-4	CASPPTGHATNEKLFF
TRBV7-9	TRBJ1-5	CASSLILNQPQHF
TRBV6-2/TRBV6-3	TRBJ1-4	CASSSRRLRDEKLFF
TRBV27	TRBJ1-2	CASSFGGRINYGYTF
TRBV12-3/TRBV12-4	TRBJ1-5	CASRWGPQPQHF
TRBV18	TRBJ1-5	CASSPSRDNQPQHF
TRBV19	TRBJ1-1	CASIQTGLNTEAFF
TRBV29-1	TRBJ2-7	CSVVTSSYEQYF
TRBV9	TRBJ2-2	CASSWTGGANTGELFF
TRBV7-9	TRBJ1-5	CASSLGAGYSNQPQHF
TRBV4-2	TRBJ2-2	CASSQVLGGANTGELFF
TRBV7-2	TRBJ2-3	CASSSTSGSASTDTQYF
TRBV2	TRBJ2-5	CASSEGEETQYF
TRBV11-3	TRBJ1-1	CASSQTPGMNTEAFF
TRBV12-3/TRBV12-4	TRBJ1-1	CASSPTLTGRAFF
TRBV21-1	TRBJ2-1	CASSKARQINNEQFF
TRBV29-1	TRBJ1-1	CSVVFVANTEAFF
TRBV19	TRBJ2-1	CASRRNREQFF
TRBV27	TRBJ1-6	CASSLQVPGTGLAPLHF
TRBV11-3	TRBJ2-2	CASSLDPGNTGELFF
TRBV12-3/TRBV12-4	TRBJ1-6	CASSFRDSPLHF
TRBV7-3	TRBJ1-4	CASSPGRHEKLFF
TRBV29-1	TRBJ1-1	CSVTGRMNTEAFF
TRBV10-2	TRBJ1-5	CASRDDGSSNQPQHF
TRBV7-2	TRBJ2-2	CASSPASGGPGELFF
TRBV5-1	TRBJ2-5	CASSSGHLQETQYF
TRBV3-1/TRBV3-2	TRBJ1-2	CASSQVSGTGGYTF